Following are 13 T cell receptor beta chains from one sample sequenced in a study of shared T cell receptors in the human thymus. Sequencing was performed with immunoSEQ multiplex PCR; in TCRdb, only in-frame clones are kept and a portion is missing. The sample carries hundreds of thousands of clones, approximately 87% recorded once. The sample also formed part of further work on human thymus T cells.

The sample taken for sequencing was thymocytes. These receptors were collected from a boy under two years old with a congenital heart defect.

This clone was seen only once. The rearrangement links TRBV27 to TRBJ2-1; a possible D gene is TRBD2 (8 bases). The CDR3 covers 19 residues. The V gene's germline CDR1 is MNHEY and CDR2 SMNVEV (reference sequence). Between the trimmed V and J ends, which lost 5 bases and 4 bases, there was a span of 27 bases. The CDR3 DNA reads TGTGCCAGCAGTCGCAGGGGGGACGGGAGGGCCCTCGGGTACAATGAGCAGTTCTTC. This encodes CASSRRGDGRALGYNEQFF.

V is TRBV4-3 and J is TRBJ1-6; possibly TRBD1 for D (6 bases). This CDR3 has 17 residues. Trimming stripped 0 bases from V and 4 bases from J, with 13 bases between. Germline CDR1 and CDR2: LGHNA and YSLEER. CDR3 sequence (DNA): TGCGCCAGCAGCCAAGATCTCGGGACAAAGTATAATTCACCCCTCCACTTT. It codes for CASSQDLGTKYNSPLHF.

The chain carries TRBV5-4 and TRBJ2-1; perhaps TRBD2 as D (7 bases). This CDR3 contains 11 residues. CDR1 and CDR2 from the germline V gene are SGHNT and YYREEE (reference sequence). V was trimmed by 10 bases and J by 12 bases, leaving 17 bases between them. In nucleotides, the CDR3 is TGTGCCCTAGGGGGGGGGTCAAGGCAGTTCTTC. Translation gives CALGGGSRQFF.

This clone was detected only a few times. V usage is TRBV19 and J usage is TRBJ2-1, with no clear D. With 10 bases removed from V and 8 bases from J, the gap between germline ends came to 9 bases. The germline CDR1 and CDR2 sequences are LNHDA and SQIVND (reference sequence). The CDR3 runs to 10 residues. CDR3 sequence: CATALDEQFF. The CDR3, as DNA: TGTGCCACCGCGTTGGATGAGCAGTTCTTC.

V gene TRBV1 combines with J gene TRBJ1-6; the table's TRBD1 call for D was not verified on the DNA. TRBV1 is a recognized pseudogene. CDR3 length equals 17 residues. The CDR3 loop reads CTSSQDDSPLRNSPLHF. The CDR3 bases are TGCACCAGCAGCCAAGATGACAGCCCCCTTCGGAATTCACCCCTCCACTTT.

There are a few counts of this clone. The chain is built from TRBV5-4 and TRBJ1-2, with 10 bases aligning to TRBD1. The CDR3 length is 12 residues. Germline values: CDR1 SGHNT, CDR2 YYREEE (reference sequence). Trimming at V came to 4 bases and at J to 9 bases, leaving 3 bases not matched to a gene. The CDR3 DNA sequence: TGTGCCAGCAGCATGGGACAGGGGCGCTACACCTTC. This sequence encodes CASSMGQGRYTF.

This chain joins TRBV2 and TRBJ2-1; D perhaps matches TRBD1 (5 bases). The V end was cut by 9 bases, the J end by 8 bases, with 14 bases between. CDR1 SNHLY and CDR2 FYNNEI come from the germline V gene. The CDR3 runs to 12 residues. CDR3 DNA: TGTGCCAGTCGACAGCTAATCCATGAGCAGTTCTTC. Its protein is CASRQLIHEQFF. Together with reference TRBV2 and TRBJ2-1, the CDR3 gives the full variable domain: EPEVTQTPSHQVTQMGQEVILRCVPISNHLYFYWYRQILGQKVEFLVSFYNNEISEKSEIFDDQFSVERPDGSNFTLKIRSTKLEDSAMYFCASRQLIHEQFFGPGTRLTVL.

V gene TRBV25-1 combines with J gene TRBJ2-5, with D perhaps TRBD2 (6 bases). In germline, CDR1 is MGHDK, CDR2 SYGVNS. The CDR3 covers 14 residues. V gave up 6 bases and J gave up 7 bases, with 18 bases separating them. This chain's CDR3 is CASRALSRGGTQYF. CDR3 bases: TGTGCCAGCAGGGCCCTGAGTCGGGGAGGGACCCAGTACTTC.

The V and J genes are TRBV6-1 and TRBJ1-2; tentative D call: TRBD1 (5 bases). V lost 6 bases and J lost 1, with 12 bases in between. Germline lookup yields CDR1 MNHNS and CDR2 SASEGT. The CDR3 has 14 residues. The CDR3 protein is CASRDRAHNYGYTF. The CDR3 coding sequence is TGTGCCAGCAGAGACAGAGCGCATAACTATGGCTACACCTTC.

CDR3 residues: CASSESSGGTRTDTQYF. The DNA of the CDR3 is TGTGCCAGCAGTGAATCTAGCGGGGGGACCCGCACAGATACGCAGTATTTT. The chain has TRBV2 and TRBJ2-3; 11 nucleotides align to TRBD2. The germline CDR1 and CDR2 sequences are SNHLY and FYNNEI. V shed 2 bases and J 1 base; nucleotides not matched to a gene: 5. This CDR3 spans 17 amino acids.

The chain couples TRBV13 to TRBJ1-1; a weak D match, TRBD1 (6 bases). The germline CDR1 and CDR2 sequences are PRHDT and FYEKMQ (reference sequence). This CDR3 comprises 14 residues. Trimming took 2 bases from V and 1 from J, leaving 8 bases between them. CDR3 nucleotide sequence: TGTGCCAGCAGCTTAAAGGACAGGAACACTGAAGCTTTCTTT. Translated, it gives CASSLKDRNTEAFF.

This rearrangement joins TRBV10-3 to TRBJ2-7, with D maybe TRBD1 (6 bases). This CDR3 is 12 amino acids long. V was cut by 5 bases and J by 5 bases, with 10 bases left in between. Germline V CDR1 and CDR2: ENHRY, SYGVKD. The CDR3 DNA reads TGTGCCATCAGTAAACAGGGAAACGAGCAGTACTTC. Protein product: CAISKQGNEQYF.

The J gene is TRBJ2-7, the V gene TRBV4-2; 11 nucleotides line up with TRBD2. V lost 0 bases to trimming and J lost 1 base; unmatched junction nucleotides: 17. The CDR3 length is 21 residues. CDR1 is LGHNA and CDR2 is YNFKEQ in the germline V gene. The CDR3 coding sequence is TGTGCCAGCAGCCAAGAGCGGAAGAGGACTAGCGGGCCAGAGATTTCCTACGAGCAGTACTTC. Amino acids: CASSQERKRTSGPEISYEQYF.